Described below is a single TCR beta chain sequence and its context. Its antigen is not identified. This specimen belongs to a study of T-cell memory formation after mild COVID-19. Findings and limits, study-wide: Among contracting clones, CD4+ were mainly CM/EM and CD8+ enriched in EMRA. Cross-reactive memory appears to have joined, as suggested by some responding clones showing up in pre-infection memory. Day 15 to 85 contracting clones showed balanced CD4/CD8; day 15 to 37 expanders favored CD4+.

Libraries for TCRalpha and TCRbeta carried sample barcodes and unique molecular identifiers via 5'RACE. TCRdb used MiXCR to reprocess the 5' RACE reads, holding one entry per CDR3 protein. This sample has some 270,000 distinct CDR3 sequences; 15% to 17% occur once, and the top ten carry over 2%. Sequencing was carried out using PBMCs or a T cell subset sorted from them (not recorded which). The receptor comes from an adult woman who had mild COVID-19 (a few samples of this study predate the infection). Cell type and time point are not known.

CDR3 DNA sequence: TGCAGCGTTGTTTTGGGCCAGGGCTCGAATATTGCCTATGGCTACACCTTC. Amino acid sequence: CSVVLGQGSNIAYGYTF. The J gene is TRBJ1-2, the V gene TRBV29-1, with D maybe TRBD1 (5 bases). Trimming shortened V by 4 bases and J by 4 bases, and 25 bases separated the two germline ends. Germline V gene sequence: CDR1 SQVTM, CDR2 ANQGSEA. CDR3 length: 17 amino acids.